This T cell receptor beta chain derives from a study of Graves' ophthalmopathy and Graves' hyperthyroidism (dated by TCRdb to the late 2010s). Study-wide context: A patient counted as having stable hyperthyroidism if there was no progression to ophthalmopathy within 18 months of follow-up. To tell Graves' ophthalmopathy apart from Graves' hyperthyroidism, and to predict which patients would progress to ophthalmopathy, the study relied on TCR beta repertoire signatures. In total, 135 blood samples were TCR-sequenced: under 45 ophthalmopathy, roughly 77 hyperthyroidism and some 17 hyperthyroidism-to-ophthalmopathy patients. To explore V-J signatures that distinguish ophthalmopathy from hyperthyroidism, a discovery set of around 100 patients was enrolled, made up of under 50 with ophthalmopathy and some 60 with stable hyperthyroidism. An independent validation cohort was composed of 18 to 20 hyperthyroidism patients and around 16 patients who later progressed from hyperthyroidism to ophthalmopathy. In about six hyperthyroidism patients, the T-cell repertoires found in thyroid tissue were compared with those found in blood. Following sampling, methimazole starting at 30 mg daily was administered to hyperthyroidism patients, and high-dose intravenous methylprednisolone was administered to ophthalmopathy patients. Study-wide findings and limitations: In validation, the model predicted ophthalmopathy progression with nearly 71% sensitivity and 72.22% specificity; 12 predicted patients were CT-confirmed with GO in a median of roughly 6.8 months. Most of the expanded thyroid clonotypes with a frequency above 0.001 were also detected in blood, and it was suggested that the thyroid immune response may be reflected by blood repertoires. Sample size was not statistically predetermined, and group allocation was not concealed from the investigators. Ophthalmopathy was separated from stable hyperthyroidism by the 13-signature model with around 89% sensitivity and 81% to 84% specificity in cross-validation and with 80%/75% in the test set.

Ten or more counts support this clonotype. There is no known antigen for this receptor. No base quality values were provided; no much bigger clone lies one nucleotide off. For repertoire sequencing, the TCR beta CDR3 regions were amplified from RNA transcripts. The first round of RT-PCR was done with HTBI primers and the Qiagen OneStep RT-PCR kit, and was followed by a second round of multiplex PCR, then size selection and purification. Sequencing of the libraries was carried out on an Illumina HiSeq2000 in paired-end mode with 100 bp reads. The original pipeline was this. SOAPnuke was used for read processing, and reads with adapters, uncalled bases, a mean Phred below 15, or no exact constant-primer or identifier match were discarded. High-quality paired reads were merged with COPE v1.2.5. Clonotypes were defined as unique nucleotide sequences and were aligned to IMGT TRB V, D and J references using MiTCR v1.1. The analysis was limited to V-J combinations with a frequency above 0.0001, which together covered around 99% of the repertoires. A TCR clonal expansion and chaos score per V-J combination was defined as the ratio of F50 clonal expansion to chaos observed in the TCRdist matrix. Welch's t-statistics and random forest were used to narrow the features down to around 13 V-J combinations, which were then fed into a naive Bayes classifier. Thyroid-blood repertoire similarity was quantified with the Morisita-Horn index. TCRdb reworked the public reads: Q25 trimming with fastp, MiXCR clone assembly, productive beta chains retained. Each record represents a unique CDR3 protein, reported with the most common genes and DNA among its rows. In this record, the V and J calls reflect TCRdb's handling and not the investigators' own analysis. This sample lists around 590,000 distinct CDR3 sequences; less than 45% were detected once. Clones ranked in the top ten supply about 4% of the sample.

Patients with hyperthyroidism were aged 18 to 65 years, had been newly diagnosed, and had a disease duration of less than 2 months. Patients were excluded if they had other autoimmune diseases, uncontrolled infections, pregnancy or lactation. Clinical symptoms, serum thyroxine, TRAb, thyroid ultrasound and orbital computed tomography were used for diagnosis. Total RNA was extracted using Trizol reagent, and RNA quality was checked on an Agilent 2100 Bioanalyzer. Looking up the germline V gene yields CDR1 SQVTM and CDR2 ANQGSEA. The CDR3 measures 13 amino acids from cysteine to phenylalanine. The only DNA kept is the CDR3, 39 bases in frame from the first base.

Rearrangement joined TRBV29-1 to TRBJ2-2, with 12 middle bases fitting TRBD2. The better agreement between TRBJ2-1 and the DNA end casts doubt on the J call. Source material: peripheral blood or thyroid tissue (not recorded which). The clonotype originates from an adult man with Graves' hyperthyroidism. The CDR3 sequence is CSVGLAGGHEQFF. In nucleotide form, the sequence is TGCAGCGTTGGGCTAGCGGGAGGGCATGAGCAGTTCTTC.